The sequence of this T cell receptor beta chain was determined in a study of cytomegalovirus exposure and HLA in healthy donors. Broader study findings: CMV serostatus alone was available as immune exposure information. A previous analysis found most TCR beta V segments productive roughly 87% or roughly 30% of the time.

Concerning this clone itself: Antigen: not known.

Germline assignment: CDR1 SGHNT and CDR2 YYREEE (reference sequence). The CDR3 contains 15 residues. With 4 bases removed from V and 5 bases from J, the gap between germline ends came to 18 bases. The primer mix had 60 Vbeta and 13 Jbeta primers. This table comes from immunoSEQ multiplex PCR, and its TCRdb copy is limited to in-frame clones, with some not included. The sample shows about 130,000 clones, over 15% of them seen only once. What was sequenced was PBMCs. The source is a female donor in good health and CMV-seropositive. The genes are TRBV5-4 and TRBJ1-1, with a possible D match to TRBD1 (6 bases). The CDR3 loop reads CASSPGGGARTEAFF. The CDR3 nucleotides are TGTGCCAGCAGCCCCGGTGGGGGGGCAAGAACTGAAGCTTTCTTT. Together with reference TRBV5-4 and TRBJ1-1, the CDR3 gives the full variable domain: ETGVTQSPTHLIKTRGQQVTLRCSSQSGHNTVSWYQQALGQGPQFIFQYYREEENGRGNFPPRFSGLQFPNYSSELNVNALELDDSALYLCASSPGGGARTEAFFGQGTRLTVV.